Below, 25 T cell receptor beta chains from the same sample are listed, as sequenced in a study of T cell changes during pregnancy in multiple sclerosis. Clones were read by immunoSEQ multiplex PCR, and TCRdb kept only the in-frame ones, dropping some. The sample consists of around 95,000 clones, 90% to 95% of them appearing once. The source was peripheral blood, collected after pregnancy. Receptors originate from a female donor in good health, enrolled as a control in a pregnancy study.

This chain uses TRBV7-9 with TRBJ1-5, with 8 nucleotides matching TRBD1. Germline V CDR1 and CDR2: SEHNR, FQNEAQ (reference sequence). This CDR3 has 16 residues. With 5 bases clipped from V and 5 bases from J, the junction kept 11 bases outside the gene matches. For the CDR3, the DNA is TGTGCCAGCAGCCCGCGTGGGCAGGGGGCAGATCAGCCCCAGCATTTT. Protein sequence: CASSPRGQGADQPQHF. Combining the CDR3 with reference TRBV7-9 and TRBJ1-5 gives the whole variable domain DTGVSQNPRHKITKRGQNVTFRCDPISEHNRLYWYRQTLGQGPEFLTYFQNEAQLEKSRLLSDRFSAERPKGSFSTLEIQRTEQGDSAMYLCASSPRGQGADQPQHFGDGTRLSIL.

Concerning this clone itself: At one end the junction does not follow the germline gene, possibly because of a read error. The CDR3 sequence: CASSPLQAQGPHLF. The CDR3 DNA reads as TGCGCCAGCAGCCCCCTACAAGCACAGGGGCCCCATCTCTTC. This rearrangement joins TRBV5-1 to TRBJ2-4; 7 nucleotides line up with TRBD1. Germline assignment: CDR1 SGHRS and CDR2 YFSETQ. The CDR3 runs 14 residues.

The chain recombines TRBV28 with TRBJ1-1; D gene uncertain. The germline V gene encodes CDR1 MDHEN and CDR2 SYDVKM. The V and J ends lost 8 bases and 5 bases respectively, with 18 bases between them. CDR3 size: 14 residues. The CDR3 nucleotides are TGTGCCAGCGGTGCCCCTCCGCGAGGAACTGAAGCTTTCTTT. Translation: CASGAPPRGTEAFF.

The V call is TRBV9, the J call TRBJ2-2, with D possibly TRBD2 on 7 matching bases. The CDR3 runs 19 residues. Germline CDR1 is SGDLS and CDR2 is YYNGEE. With 0 bases removed from V and 5 bases from J, the gap between germline ends came to 23 bases. This CDR3 is CASSVGGLGGGRETGELFF. The CDR3 DNA is TGTGCCAGCAGCGTAGGCGGGTTGGGGGGGGGCCGCGAAACCGGGGAGCTGTTTTTT. Filled out from reference TRBV9 and TRBJ2-2, the complete variable domain reads DSGVTQTPKHLITATGQRVTLRCSPRSGDLSVYWYQQSLDQGLQFLIQYYNGEERAKGNILERFSAQQFPDLHSELNLSSLELGDSALYFCASSVGGLGGGRETGELFFGEGSRLTVL.

This chain joins TRBV6-1 and TRBJ2-3, with TRBD1 matching over 10 bases. The V segment lost 6 bases and the J segment 4 bases; nucleotides outside the gene matches: 7. The CDR3 contains 15 residues. Germline loops: CDR1 MNHNS, CDR2 SASEGT. CDR3 nucleotides: TGTGCCAGCAGCGGGGGAGGGACAGGGGCAGATACGCAGTATTTT. Translated, it gives CASSGGGTGADTQYF.

This clone was recorded only once. The CDR3 sequence is CATSRGTVNTEAFF. CDR3 bases: TGTGCCACCAGCAGAGGCACAGTGAACACTGAAGCTTTCTTT. The chain carries TRBV15 and TRBJ1-1, with D hard to call. The CDR3 runs to 14 residues. V was shortened by 1 base and J by 0 bases, with 6 bases between the two germline ends. CDR1 and CDR2 from the germline V gene are LNHNV and YYDKDF (reference sequence).

J is TRBJ2-3 and V is TRBV6-1; 10 nucleotides match TRBD2. J was trimmed by 2 bases and V by 4 bases; bases with no gene match: 6. The CDR3 has 16 residues. From germline, CDR1 is MNHNS and CDR2 SASEGT. CDR3 protein: CASSVLLAGTTDTQYF. The CDR3 DNA follows: TGTGCCAGCAGTGTCTTACTAGCGGGGACCACAGATACGCAGTATTTT.

The chain joins TRBV4-2 to TRBJ2-1; D is possibly TRBD1 (5 bases). V was trimmed by 1 base and J by 8 bases, leaving 15 bases between them. CDR1 and CDR2 from the germline V gene are LGHNA and YNFKEQ. This CDR3 spans 15 amino acids. In nucleotides, the CDR3 is TGTGCCAGCAGCCAAGGGGCCGGACAAGGGGATGAGCAGTTCTTC. This encodes CASSQGAGQGDEQFF.

The chain couples TRBV5-1 to TRBJ1-2; 9 bases are shared with TRBD1. This CDR3 is 16 amino acids long. V was pared by 4 bases and J by 6 bases, with 13 bases of the junction left unmatched. Germline CDR1 and CDR2: SGHRS and YFSETQ. The CDR3 loop is CASSLSPGTGRDGYTF. As DNA, the CDR3 is TGCGCCAGCAGCCTGAGTCCCGGGACAGGGAGAGATGGCTACACCTTC.

V is TRBV7-9 and J is TRBJ1-4; D is undetermined. Germline V gene data show CDR1 as SEHNR and CDR2 as FQNEAQ (reference sequence). The CDR3 runs 14 residues. Trimming removed 2 bases at V and 8 bases at J, with 12 bases between. CDR3 bases: TGTGCCAGCAGCTTAACCGACGAGGCGGAAAAACTGTTTTTT. Amino acid sequence: CASSLTDEAEKLFF.

This sequence joins TRBV7-3 and TRBJ1-1; D is possibly TRBD1 (5 bases). CDR1 is SGHTA, CDR2 FQGTGA, per germline. V was shortened by 3 bases and J by 5 bases, with 16 bases between the two germline ends. CDR3 length: 15 amino acids. CDR3 region: CASSLGGVTGTEAFF. In DNA, the CDR3 is TGTGCCAGCAGCTTGGGGGGGGTGACGGGAACTGAAGCTTTCTTT.

The V and J genes are TRBV27 and TRBJ2-2; D might be TRBD2 (5 bases). Germline CDR1 and CDR2: MNHEY and SMNVEV (reference sequence). Trimming stripped 0 bases from V and 3 bases from J, with 17 bases between. There are 18 residues in the CDR3. The CDR3 DNA is TGTGCCAGCAGTTTATCGATGGGAGAGGGTATGGACACCGGGGAGCTGTTTTTT. Amino acid sequence: CASSLSMGEGMDTGELFF.

V usage is TRBV6-6 and J usage is TRBJ2-7, with 9 positions matching TRBD2. Germline CDR1 is MNHNY and CDR2 is SVGAGI (reference sequence). The length of the CDR3 is 14 residues. V dropped 5 bases and J dropped 5; count of bases not matched to a gene: 7. The CDR3: CASSPWASGNEQYF. The CDR3 DNA reads TGTGCCAGCAGTCCTTGGGCTAGCGGGAACGAGCAGTACTTC.

The chain recombines TRBV7-4 with TRBJ2-5; the match to TRBD2 covers 9 bases. The ends lost 1 base at V and 3 bases at J; junction bases unmatched: 12. The CDR3 spans 18 residues. Germline assignment: CDR1 SGHVT and CDR2 SQSDAQ. CDR3 amino acids: CASSLERGAGGPEETQYF. The CDR3 DNA reads TGTGCCAGCAGCTTAGAGAGAGGGGCGGGAGGGCCAGAAGAGACCCAGTACTTC.

The chain has TRBV19 and TRBJ2-3; 7 nucleotides match TRBD2. Trimming took 9 bases from V and 3 from J; bases not matched to a gene: 6. The CDR3 runs 13 residues. Germline V gene lookup returns CDR1 LNHDA and CDR2 SQIVND (reference sequence). CDR3 residues: CASAGAATDTQYF. DNA for the CDR3: TGTGCCAGCGCGGGAGCGGCGACAGATACGCAGTATTTT.

The chain links TRBV6-1 to TRBJ1-1, with D perhaps matching TRBD1 (5 bases). Trimming shortened V by 1 base and J by 6 bases, and 6 bases separated the two germline ends. This CDR3 has 12 amino acids. In germline, CDR1 is MNHNS, CDR2 SASEGT. The DNA for the CDR3 is TGTGCCAGCAGTGAAGAAGGGGCTGAAGCTTTCTTT. It encodes CASSEEGAEAFF.

The chain joins TRBV5-5 to TRBJ1-1; D may be TRBD1 (5 bases). The CDR3 sequence is 14 residues long. The V end lost 4 bases, the J end lost 7 bases, and 17 bases lay between the germline ends. The V gene's germline CDR1 is SGHKS and CDR2 YYEKEE (reference sequence). CDR3 DNA: TGTGCCAGCAGCCCGCACCCATGGGGCCTTGAAGCTTTCTTT. Protein product: CASSPHPWGLEAFF.

The gene calls are TRBV6-6 and TRBJ1-1, with 7 positions matching TRBD1. Per the germline V gene, CDR1 is MNHNY and CDR2 is SVGAGI (reference sequence). This CDR3 spans 13 amino acids. With V trimmed by 0 bases and J by 5 bases, 0 bases remained unmatched. The CDR3 here is CASSYSTGTEAFF. The CDR3 nucleotides read TGTGCCAGCAGTTACTCGACAGGGACTGAAGCTTTCTTT.

V usage is TRBV9 and J usage is TRBJ2-3; TRBD1 is a possible D gene (5 bases). This CDR3 spans 15 amino acids. Germline V gene lookup returns CDR1 SGDLS and CDR2 YYNGEE. V lost 0 bases and J lost 0, with 8 bases in between. The CDR3 coding sequence is TGTGCCAGCAGCGTAGACCGGACAAGCACAGATACGCAGTATTTT. This gives the protein CASSVDRTSTDTQYF.

The chain recombines TRBV10-3 with TRBJ2-1; the D is unclear. The length of the CDR3 is 11 residues. Trimming pared 3 bases from V and 10 bases from J, leaving 7 bases between. The V gene's germline CDR1 is ENHRY and CDR2 SYGVKD. CDR3 region: CAISDQAEQFF. In DNA, the CDR3 is TGTGCCATCAGTGACCAGGCGGAGCAGTTCTTC.

Remarks on this clone: An end of the junction differs from the germline gene, which may be a read error. This sequence joins TRBV2 and TRBJ2-3; TRBD2 is a possible D gene (6 bases). Germline V gene sequence: CDR1 SNHLY, CDR2 FYNNEI. The CDR3 consists of 14 residues. DNA of the CDR3: TGTGCCAGCACAAGCCAGGAGCGTCGGGGCACGGGGGATTTT. Translating gives CASTSQERRGTGDF.

The chain uses TRBV6-5 and TRBJ1-1, with 9 bases matching TRBD1. Germline V gene sequence: CDR1 MNHEY, CDR2 SVGAGI. CDR3 size: 15 residues. Unmatched junction bases numbered 5, after V lost 2 bases and J lost 4 bases. CDR3 nucleotides: TGTGCCAGCAGTTACGCCGGACAGGGGAGCACTGAAGCTTTCTTT. Amino acids: CASSYAGQGSTEAFF.

In regard to this clone: At one boundary the junction diverges from the germline segment, which might be a read error. The chain links TRBV19 to TRBJ1-1; D is possibly TRBD1 (6 bases). This CDR3 has 15 amino acids. Germline lookup yields CDR1 LNHDA and CDR2 SQIVND (reference sequence). The CDR3 here is CASSPGGRLEAGEDF. In DNA form, the CDR3 reads TGTGCCAGTAGTCCGGGGGGGCGCCTTGAAGCTGGCGAGGACTTT.

This sequence joins TRBV6-5 and TRBJ1-4; D call uncertain. Germline V gene lookup returns CDR1 MNHEY and CDR2 SVGAGI. The V end lost 2 bases, the J end lost 7 bases, and 5 bases lay between the germline ends. The CDR3 is 12 residues long. This CDR3 reads CASSYSGEKLFF. CDR3 in DNA: TGTGCCAGCAGTTACAGCGGTGAAAAACTGTTTTTT.

The J gene is TRBJ2-5, the V gene TRBV7-9; D gene uncertain. Trimming took off 7 bases at V and 4 bases at J, with 10 bases between the two ends. This CDR3 spans 12 amino acids. The V gene's germline CDR1 is SEHNR and CDR2 FQNEAQ (reference sequence). The CDR3 sequence is CASTPMPETQYF. The CDR3 DNA follows: TGTGCCAGCACACCTATGCCAGAGACCCAGTACTTC.